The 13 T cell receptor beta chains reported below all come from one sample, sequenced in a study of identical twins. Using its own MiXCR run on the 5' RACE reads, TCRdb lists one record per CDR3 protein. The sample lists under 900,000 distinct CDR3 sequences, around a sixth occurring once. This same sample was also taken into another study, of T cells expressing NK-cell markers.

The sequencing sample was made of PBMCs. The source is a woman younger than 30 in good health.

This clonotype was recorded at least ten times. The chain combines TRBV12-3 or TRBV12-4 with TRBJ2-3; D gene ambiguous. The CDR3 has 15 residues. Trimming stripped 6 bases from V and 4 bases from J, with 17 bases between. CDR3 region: CASSSFRWKADTQYF. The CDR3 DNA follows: TGTGCCAGCAGCTCTTTCCGGTGGAAGGCAGATACGCAGTATTTT.

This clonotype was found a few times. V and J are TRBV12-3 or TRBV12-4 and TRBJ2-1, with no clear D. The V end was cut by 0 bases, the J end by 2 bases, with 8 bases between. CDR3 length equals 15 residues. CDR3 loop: CASSLAALTYNEQFF. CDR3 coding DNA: TGTGCCAGCAGTTTAGCAGCGTTAACCTACAATGAGCAGTTCTTC.

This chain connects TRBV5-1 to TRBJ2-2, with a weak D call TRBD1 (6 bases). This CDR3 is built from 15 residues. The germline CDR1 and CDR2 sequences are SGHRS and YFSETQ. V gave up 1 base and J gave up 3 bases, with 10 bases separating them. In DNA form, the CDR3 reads TGCGCCAGCAGCTTGAGCCAGGGGCACACCGGGGAGCTGTTTTTT. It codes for CASSLSQGHTGELFF.

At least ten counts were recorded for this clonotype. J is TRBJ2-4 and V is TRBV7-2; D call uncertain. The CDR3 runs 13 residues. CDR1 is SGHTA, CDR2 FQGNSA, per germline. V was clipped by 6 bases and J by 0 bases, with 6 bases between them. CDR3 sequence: CASSFLAKNIQYF. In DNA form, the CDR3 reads TGTGCCAGCAGTTTTCTAGCCAAAAACATTCAGTACTTC.

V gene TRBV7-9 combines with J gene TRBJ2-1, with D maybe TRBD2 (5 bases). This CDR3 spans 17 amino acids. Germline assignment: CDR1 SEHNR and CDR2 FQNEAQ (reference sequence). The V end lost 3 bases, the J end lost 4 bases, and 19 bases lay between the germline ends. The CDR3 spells CASSFPRGGSTYNEQFF. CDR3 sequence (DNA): TGTGCCAGCAGCTTCCCCAGAGGTGGGAGTACGTACAATGAGCAGTTCTTC.

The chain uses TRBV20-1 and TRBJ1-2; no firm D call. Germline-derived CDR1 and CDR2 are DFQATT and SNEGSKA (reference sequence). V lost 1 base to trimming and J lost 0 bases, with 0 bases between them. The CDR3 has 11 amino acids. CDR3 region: CSARANYGYTF. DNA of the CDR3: TGCAGTGCTAGAGCTAACTATGGCTACACCTTC.

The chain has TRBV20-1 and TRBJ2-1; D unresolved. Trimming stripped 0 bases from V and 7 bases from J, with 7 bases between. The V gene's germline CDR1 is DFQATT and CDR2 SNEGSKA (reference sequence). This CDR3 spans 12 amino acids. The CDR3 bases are TGCAGTGCTAGAGATGCCCTAAATGAGCAGTTCTTC. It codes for CSARDALNEQFF.

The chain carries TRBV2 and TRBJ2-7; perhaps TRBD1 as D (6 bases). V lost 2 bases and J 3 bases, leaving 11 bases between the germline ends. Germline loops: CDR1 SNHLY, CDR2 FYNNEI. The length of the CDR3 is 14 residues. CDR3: CASSEQGSSYEQYF. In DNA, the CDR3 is TGTGCCAGCAGTGAACAGGGGAGTAGCTACGAGCAGTACTTC.

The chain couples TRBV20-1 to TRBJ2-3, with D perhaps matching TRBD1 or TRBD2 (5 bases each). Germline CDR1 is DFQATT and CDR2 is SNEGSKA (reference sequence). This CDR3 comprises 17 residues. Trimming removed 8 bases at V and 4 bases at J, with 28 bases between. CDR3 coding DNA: TGCAGTTGTCCCTCGTACGCAGGGTTGAGGGGCTCAGATACGCAGTATTTT. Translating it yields CSCPSYAGLRGSDTQYF.

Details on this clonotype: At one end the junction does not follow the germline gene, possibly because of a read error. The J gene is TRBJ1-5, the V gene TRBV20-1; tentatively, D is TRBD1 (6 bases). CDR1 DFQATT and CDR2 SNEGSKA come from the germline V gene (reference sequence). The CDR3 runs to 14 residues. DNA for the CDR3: TGCAGTGCTGGAGGGGGTTCTAGCAATCAGCCCCAGCACTTT. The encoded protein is CSAGGGSSNQPQHF.

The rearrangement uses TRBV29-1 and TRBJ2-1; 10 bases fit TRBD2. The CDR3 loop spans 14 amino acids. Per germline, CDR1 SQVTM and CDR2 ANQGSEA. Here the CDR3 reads CRAGLAGEYNEQFF. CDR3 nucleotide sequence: TGCAGGGCTGGTCTAGCGGGAGAGTACAATGAGCAGTTCTTC.

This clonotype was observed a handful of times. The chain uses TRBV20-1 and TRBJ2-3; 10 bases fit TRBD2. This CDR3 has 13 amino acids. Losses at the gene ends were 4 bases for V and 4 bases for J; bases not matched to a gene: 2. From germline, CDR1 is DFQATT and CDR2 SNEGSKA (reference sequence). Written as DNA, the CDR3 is TGCAGTGCTACTAGCGGGAGCCCAGATACGCAGTATTTT. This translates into CSATSGSPDTQYF.

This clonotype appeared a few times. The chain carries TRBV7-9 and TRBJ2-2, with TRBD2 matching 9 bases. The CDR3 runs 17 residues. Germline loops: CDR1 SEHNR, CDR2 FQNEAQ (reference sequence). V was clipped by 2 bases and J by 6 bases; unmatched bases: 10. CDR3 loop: CASSLRIGGLAAGELFF. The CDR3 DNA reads TGTGCCAGCAGCTTACGCATTGGGGGACTAGCAGCCGGGGAGCTGTTTTTT.